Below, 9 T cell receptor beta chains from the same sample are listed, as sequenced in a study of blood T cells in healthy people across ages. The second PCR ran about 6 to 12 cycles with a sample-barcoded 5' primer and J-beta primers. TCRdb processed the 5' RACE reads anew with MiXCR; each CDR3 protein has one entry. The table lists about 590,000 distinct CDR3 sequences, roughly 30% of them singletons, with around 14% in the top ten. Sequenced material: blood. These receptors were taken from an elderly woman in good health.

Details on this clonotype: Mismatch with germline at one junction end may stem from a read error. Written as DNA, the CDR3 is TGTGCCAACTCACCCCGGGGGGGAGAAGATACGCAGTATTTT. Protein sequence: CANSPRGGEDTQYF. The chain recombines TRBV18 with TRBJ2-3, with TRBD2 matching over 8 bases. The CDR3 has 14 amino acids. The germline V gene encodes CDR1 KGHSH and CDR2 LQKENI.

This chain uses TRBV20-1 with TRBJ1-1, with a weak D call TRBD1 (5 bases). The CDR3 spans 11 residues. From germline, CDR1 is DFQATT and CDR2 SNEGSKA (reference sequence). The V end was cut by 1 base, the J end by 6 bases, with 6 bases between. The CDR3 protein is CSARAGAEAFF. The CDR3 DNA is TGCAGTGCTAGAGCGGGGGCTGAAGCTTTCTTT.

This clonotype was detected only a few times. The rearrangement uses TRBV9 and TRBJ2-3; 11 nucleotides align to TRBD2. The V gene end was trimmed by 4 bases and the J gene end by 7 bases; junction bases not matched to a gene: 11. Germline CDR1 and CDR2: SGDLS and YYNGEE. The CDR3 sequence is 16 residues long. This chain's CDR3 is CASSPQLAGAGNTQYF. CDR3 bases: TGTGCCAGCAGCCCCCAACTAGCGGGGGCAGGTAATACGCAGTATTTT.

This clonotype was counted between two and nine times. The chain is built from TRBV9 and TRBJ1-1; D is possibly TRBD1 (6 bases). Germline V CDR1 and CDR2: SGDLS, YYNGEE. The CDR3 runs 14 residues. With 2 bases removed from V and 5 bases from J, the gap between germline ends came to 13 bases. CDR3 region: CASSVEQGETEAFF. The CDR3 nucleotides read TGTGCCAGCAGCGTCGAACAGGGAGAAACTGAAGCTTTCTTT.

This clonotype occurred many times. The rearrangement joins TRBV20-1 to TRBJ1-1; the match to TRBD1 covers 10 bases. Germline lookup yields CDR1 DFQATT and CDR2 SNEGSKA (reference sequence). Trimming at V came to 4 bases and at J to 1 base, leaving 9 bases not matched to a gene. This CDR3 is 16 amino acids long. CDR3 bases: TGCAGTGCTACACCGGGGACAGGGGTGTCGAACACTGAAGCTTTCTTT. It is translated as CSATPGTGVSNTEAFF.

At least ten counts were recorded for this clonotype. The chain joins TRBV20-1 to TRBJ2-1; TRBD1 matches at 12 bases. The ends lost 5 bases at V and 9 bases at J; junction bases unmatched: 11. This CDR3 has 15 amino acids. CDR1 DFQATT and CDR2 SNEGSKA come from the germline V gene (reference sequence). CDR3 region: CSASKCGTGGGEQFF. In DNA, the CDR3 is TGCAGTGCTTCTAAGTGCGGGACAGGGGGCGGTGAGCAGTTCTTC.

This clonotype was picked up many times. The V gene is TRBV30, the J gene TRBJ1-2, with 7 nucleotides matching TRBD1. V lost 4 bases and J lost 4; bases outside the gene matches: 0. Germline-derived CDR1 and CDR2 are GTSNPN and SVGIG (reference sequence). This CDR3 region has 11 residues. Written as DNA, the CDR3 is TGTGCCTGGACAGGGGGCTATGGCTACACCTTC. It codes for CAWTGGYGYTF. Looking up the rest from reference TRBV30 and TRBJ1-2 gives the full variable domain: SQTIHQWPATLVQPVGSPLSLECTVEGTSNPNLYWYRQAAGRGLQLLFYSVGIGQISSEVPQNLSASRPQDRQFILSSKKLLLSDSGFYLCAWTGGYGYTFGSGTRLTVV.

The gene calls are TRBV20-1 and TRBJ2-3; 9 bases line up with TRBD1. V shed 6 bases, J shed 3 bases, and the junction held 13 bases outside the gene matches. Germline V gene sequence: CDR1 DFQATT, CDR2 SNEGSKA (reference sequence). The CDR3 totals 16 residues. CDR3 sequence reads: CSAIEATGGGTDTQYF. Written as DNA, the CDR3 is TGCAGTGCGATAGAGGCGACAGGGGGAGGTACAGATACGCAGTATTTT.

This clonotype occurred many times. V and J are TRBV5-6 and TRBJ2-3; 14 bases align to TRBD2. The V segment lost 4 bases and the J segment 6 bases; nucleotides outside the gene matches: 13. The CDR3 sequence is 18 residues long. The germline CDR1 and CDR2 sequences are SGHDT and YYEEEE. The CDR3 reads CASSMDRGLAGAGDTQYF. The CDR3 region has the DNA TGTGCCAGCAGCATGGACCGGGGACTAGCGGGGGCCGGGGATACGCAGTATTTT. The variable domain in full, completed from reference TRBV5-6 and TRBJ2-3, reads DAGVTQSPTHLIKTRGQQVTLRCSPKSGHDTVSWYQQALGQGPQFIFQYYEEEERQRGNFPDRFSGHQFPNYSSELNVNALLLGDSALYLCASSMDRGLAGAGDTQYFGPGTRLTVL.